The subject of this entry is one T cell receptor beta chain. The same CDR3 arises from other DNA sequences in this sample as well. This sample is part of a study of blood T cell repertoires in COVID-19. This table comes from immunoSEQ multiplex PCR, and its TCRdb copy is limited to in-frame clones, with some not included. The sample has 380,000 or so clones, approximately 91% seen once. This CDR3 comprises 13 residues. The germline gives CDR1 MNHEY, CDR2 SVGAGI. The V gene lost 0 bases and the J gene lost 0 bases, with 3 bases spanning the gap. Material: PBMCs or T cells enriched from blood (not recorded which). The sequence was obtained from a woman aged 35 to 49 with acute COVID-19. The gene calls are TRBV6-5 and TRBJ2-7, with D unresolved. CDR3 sequence (DNA): TGTGCCAGCAGTTACTCGAGCTCCTACGAGCAGTACTTC. Its translation: CASSYSSSYEQYF.